This T cell receptor beta chain was retrieved from a study of cytomegalovirus exposure and HLA in healthy donors. Looking at the study overall: In an earlier analysis, approximately 120 million unique TCR beta sequences were found from some 180 million T cells.

PCR used 60 Vbeta primers and 13 Jbeta primers. Assay: immunoSEQ multiplex PCR; the TCRdb copy retains only in-frame clones and omits some. The sample carries about 180,000 clones, 80% recorded once. This CDR3 contains 16 residues. V lost 4 bases to trimming and J lost 5 bases; unmatched junction nucleotides: 11. CDR1 SGHDT and CDR2 YYEEEE come from the germline V gene. This TCR came from a girl aged 5 to 17 in good health and CMV-seropositive. The specimen was PBMCs. V is TRBV5-6 and J is TRBJ2-2; 7 bases are shared with TRBD2. CDR3 amino acids: CASSPSRAGVTGELFF. The CDR3 DNA reads TGTGCCAGCAGCCCCTCAAGGGCGGGAGTTACCGGGGAGCTGTTTTTT.